The 9 T cell receptor beta chains below all came from one sample that was sequenced in a study of T cell repertoires in cytomegalovirus infection. What these receptors recognize is not known. TCRdb ran MiXCR on the reads and lists one entry per CDR3 protein. The table lists about 570,000 distinct CDR3 sequences, roughly 43% of them singletons, with 48% in the top ten. This specimen consisted of cultured PBMCs, obtained from culture after CMV antigen stimulation. These receptors were taken from a human donor in good health (CMV status not recorded). Some clones in this sample may be carry-over from other donors' samples.

J is TRBJ1-4 and V is TRBV6-5; D may be TRBD1 (5 bases). The CDR3 totals 14 residues. Germline CDR1 MNHEY, CDR2 SVGAGI. V lost 0 bases, J lost 7 bases, and 9 bases lay in between. As DNA, the CDR3 is TGTGCCAGCAGTTACTCGGGGCACAGTGAAAAACTGTTTTTT. This codes for CASSYSGHSEKLFF.

This clonotype showed up just a few times. The chain is built from TRBV19 and TRBJ2-2, with D maybe TRBD1 (5 bases). V lost 5 bases and J 7 bases, leaving 11 bases between the germline ends. Germline CDR1 and CDR2: LNHDA and SQIVND (reference sequence). The CDR3 has 13 residues. The CDR3 region is CASSVRQSGELFF. CDR3 sequence (DNA): TGTGCCAGTAGTGTTAGACAGAGCGGGGAGCTGTTTTTT.

The rearrangement links TRBV5-6 to TRBJ1-4; D uncertain. The CDR3 contains 15 residues. Deletions cut 0 bases from V and 1 base from J, with 7 bases between. Germline V CDR1 and CDR2: SGHDT, YYEEEE. CDR3 DNA: TGTGCCAGCAGCTTGGGACTCAGAACTAATGAAAAACTGTTTTTT. It yields the protein CASSLGLRTNEKLFF.

The sample holds a few counts of this clonotype. The rearrangement links TRBV28 to TRBJ1-2; 8 positions agree with TRBD1. The ends lost 6 bases at V and 7 bases at J; junction bases unmatched: 13. This CDR3 is built from 15 residues. Germline V gives CDR1 MDHEN, CDR2 SYDVKM. The CDR3 is CASRPQGDGLGGYTF. The CDR3, as DNA: TGTGCCAGCAGACCACAGGGGGACGGGCTGGGTGGCTACACCTTC.

V gene TRBV18 combines with J gene TRBJ2-3; perhaps TRBD1 as D (6 bases). Germline V lookup: CDR1 KGHSH, CDR2 LQKENI. V lost 1 base to trimming and J lost 4 bases, with 12 bases between them. The CDR3 extends over 15 amino acids. The CDR3, as DNA: TGTGCCAGCTCACCACAGACAGGTACTGCAGATACGCAGTATTTT. Protein product: CASSPQTGTADTQYF.

This rearrangement joins TRBV7-2 to TRBJ2-3; the D is unclear. The CDR3 consists of 14 residues. V was pared by 4 bases and J by 3 bases, with 11 bases between. Germline loops: CDR1 SGHTA, CDR2 FQGNSA. CDR3 nucleotide sequence: TGTGCCAGCAGCTCCACGGACGGGACAGATACGCAGTATTTT. As protein: CASSSTDGTDTQYF. The full variable domain, rest sourced from reference TRBV7-2 and TRBJ2-3, is GAGVSQSPSNKVTEKGKDVELRCDPISGHTALYWYRQSLGQGLEFLIYFQGNSAPDKSGLPSDRFSAERTGGSVSTLTIQRTQQEDSAVYLCASSSTDGTDTQYFGPGTRLTVL.

This clonotype has just a few counts. The V call is TRBV7-2, the J call TRBJ1-6; 9 nucleotides agree with TRBD1. This CDR3 is 15 amino acids long. Unmatched junction bases numbered 9, after V lost 5 bases and J lost 10 bases. CDR1 and CDR2 from the germline V gene are SGHTA and FQGNSA. CDR3 protein: CASSQEGQGQSPLHF. DNA of the CDR3: TGTGCCAGCAGCCAGGAGGGACAGGGTCAATCACCCCTCCACTTT.

This clonotype was detected a few times. The chain has TRBV7-9 and TRBJ2-7, with D possibly being TRBD1 or TRBD2 (5 bases each). Trimming stripped 7 bases from V and 0 bases from J, with 13 bases between. This CDR3 has 14 amino acids. From germline, CDR1 is SEHNR and CDR2 FQNEAQ (reference sequence). The CDR3 sequence: CASTSPGTSYEQYF. CDR3 in DNA: TGTGCCAGCACCTCGCCGGGGACCTCCTACGAGCAGTACTTC.

This clonotype was counted between two and nine times. The chain links TRBV12-3 or TRBV12-4 to TRBJ2-7, with D tentatively TRBD1 (5 bases). The CDR3 loop spans 15 amino acids. Trimming removed 3 bases from V and 6 bases from J, with 18 bases in between. The CDR3 is CASSFSSQGQVEQYF. DNA for the CDR3: TGTGCCAGCAGTTTCAGCAGCCAGGGTCAGGTCGAGCAGTACTTC.